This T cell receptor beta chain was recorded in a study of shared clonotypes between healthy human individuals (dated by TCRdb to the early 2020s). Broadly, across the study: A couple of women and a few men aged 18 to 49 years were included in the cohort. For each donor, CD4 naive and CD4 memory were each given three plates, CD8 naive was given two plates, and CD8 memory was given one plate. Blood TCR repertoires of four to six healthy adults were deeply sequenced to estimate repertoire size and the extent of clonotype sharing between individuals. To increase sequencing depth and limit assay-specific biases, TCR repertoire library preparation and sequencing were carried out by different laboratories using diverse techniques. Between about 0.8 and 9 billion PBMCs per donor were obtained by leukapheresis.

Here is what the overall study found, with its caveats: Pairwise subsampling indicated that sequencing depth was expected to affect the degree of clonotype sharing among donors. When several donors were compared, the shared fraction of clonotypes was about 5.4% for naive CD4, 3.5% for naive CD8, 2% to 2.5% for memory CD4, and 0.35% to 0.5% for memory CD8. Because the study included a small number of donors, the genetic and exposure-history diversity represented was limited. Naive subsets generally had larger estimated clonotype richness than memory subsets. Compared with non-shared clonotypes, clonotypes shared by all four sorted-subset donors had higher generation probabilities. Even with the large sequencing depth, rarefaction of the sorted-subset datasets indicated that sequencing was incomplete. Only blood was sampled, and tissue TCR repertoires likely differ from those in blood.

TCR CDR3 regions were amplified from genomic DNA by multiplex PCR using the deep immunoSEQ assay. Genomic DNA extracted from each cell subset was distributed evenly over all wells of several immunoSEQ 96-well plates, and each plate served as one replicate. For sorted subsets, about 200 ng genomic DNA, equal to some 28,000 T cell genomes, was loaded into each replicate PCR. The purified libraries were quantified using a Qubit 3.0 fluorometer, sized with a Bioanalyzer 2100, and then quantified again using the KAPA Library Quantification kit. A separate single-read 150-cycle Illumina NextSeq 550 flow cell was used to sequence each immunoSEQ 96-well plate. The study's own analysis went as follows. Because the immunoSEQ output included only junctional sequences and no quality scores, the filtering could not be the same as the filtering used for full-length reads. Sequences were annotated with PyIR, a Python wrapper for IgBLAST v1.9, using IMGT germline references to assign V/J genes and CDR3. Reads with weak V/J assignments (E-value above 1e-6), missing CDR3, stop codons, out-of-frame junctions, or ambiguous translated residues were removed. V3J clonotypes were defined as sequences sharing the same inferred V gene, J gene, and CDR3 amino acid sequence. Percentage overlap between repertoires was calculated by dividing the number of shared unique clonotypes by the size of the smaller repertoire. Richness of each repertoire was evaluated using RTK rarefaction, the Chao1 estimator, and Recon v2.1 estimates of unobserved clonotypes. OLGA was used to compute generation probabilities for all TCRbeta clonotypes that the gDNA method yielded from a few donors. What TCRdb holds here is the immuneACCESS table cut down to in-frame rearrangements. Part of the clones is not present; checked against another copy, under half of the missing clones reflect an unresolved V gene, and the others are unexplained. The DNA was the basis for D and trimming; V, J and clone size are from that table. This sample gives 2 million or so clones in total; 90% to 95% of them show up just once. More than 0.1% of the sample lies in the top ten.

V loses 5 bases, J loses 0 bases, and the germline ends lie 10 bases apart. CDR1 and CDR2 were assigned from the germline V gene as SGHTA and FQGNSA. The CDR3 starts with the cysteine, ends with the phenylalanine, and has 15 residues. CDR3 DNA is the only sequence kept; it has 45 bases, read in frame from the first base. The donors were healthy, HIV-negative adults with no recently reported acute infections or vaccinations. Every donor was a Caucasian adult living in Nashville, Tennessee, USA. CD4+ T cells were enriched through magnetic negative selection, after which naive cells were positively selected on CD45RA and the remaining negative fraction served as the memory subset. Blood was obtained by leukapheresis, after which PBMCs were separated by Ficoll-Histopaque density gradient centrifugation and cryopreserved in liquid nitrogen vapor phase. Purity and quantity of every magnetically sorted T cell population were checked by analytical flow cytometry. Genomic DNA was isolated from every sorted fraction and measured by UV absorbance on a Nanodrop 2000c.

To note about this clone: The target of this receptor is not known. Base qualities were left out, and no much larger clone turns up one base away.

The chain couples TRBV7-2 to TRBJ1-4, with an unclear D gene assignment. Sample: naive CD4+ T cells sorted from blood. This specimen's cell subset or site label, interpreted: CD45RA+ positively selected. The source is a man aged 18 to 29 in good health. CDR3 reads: CASSPEVATNEKLFF. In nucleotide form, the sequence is TGTGCCAGCAGCCCCGAAGTTGCAACTAATGAAAAACTGTTTTTT.